This T cell receptor (beta chain) was profiled in a study of blood T cells in healthy people across ages (dated by TCRdb to between 2015 and 2016). Regarding the research as a whole: In model experiments, roughly one uniquely barcoded TCR beta cDNA molecule per two T cells was captured by template switching. For two donors (one aged 18 to 29 and one aged 80 or older), the study analyzed two additional independent replicas of 1 million unique cDNA reads from the same blood draw. To track age-related changes in TCR beta repertoire diversity, the study relied on deep sequencing normalized with unique cDNA molecular identifiers. The donors were split into four age groups: young (average 16 years), middle-aged (nearly 40), aged (about 56) and long-lived (82).

V loses 5 bases of germline sequence and J loses 4 bases, and the interval between the two ends is 18 bases. The CDR3 runs 15 residues from the cysteine to the phenylalanine. Of all the DNA, just the CDR3 is kept, 45 bases in frame from base 1. The approximately 39 donors, aged about 6 to 95 years, were systemically healthy Caucasian individuals from Russia. Each donor gave 8 to 10 milliliters of peripheral blood, drawn into EDTA-treated Vacutainer tubes. PBMCs were isolated by Ficoll-Paque density-gradient centrifugation, with at least 7 million obtained per sample. Trizol reagent was used to extract total RNA from the PBMCs, yielding at least 6 micrograms per sample. The percentages of naive CD45RAhigh/CD27high T cells were determined by flow cytometry on a PBMC aliquot from every donor. Comments on this clonotype: Its antigen is not yet known. The record has no base qualities; no much larger clone is one base away.

What the authors observed across the whole study: Bulk unsorted PBMC profiling prevented conclusive comparison of naive and antigen-experienced compartments. Observed TCR beta diversity correlated strongly with the percentage of naive T cells measured by flow cytometry. Observed TCR beta diversity per million T cells fell roughly linearly with age, and a significant reduction was already apparent by age about 36. Compared with the aged group, more naive CD4+ T cells, fewer expanded clones and increased TCR diversity were shown by the long-lived group, suggesting age selection. The CMV infection status of donors was not known, potentially confounding age-related changes in expanded clonotypes. Estimates of total diversity from one million sequenced T cells were regarded as lower bounds and underestimates.

Library prep was done by 5' RACE. TCRdb lists the instrument as Illumina HiSeq 2500. A second roughly 7 to 11 cycle PCR used a sample-barcoded 5' primer and a J-beta primer mix. A unique molecular identifier was introduced onto each TCR beta cDNA molecule by a template-switch 5' adaptor carrying 12 random nucleotides. At least 2.5 million CDR3-containing paired-end reads were obtained from each sample. All of the RNA was converted into first-strand cDNA using the Mint cDNA synthesis kit, with a TRBC-specific oligonucleotide serving as the primer. After uracil-DNA glycosylase treatment, a first 18-cycle PCR used universal primers M1SS and BC2_uni_R on all cDNA. Per the authors' processing: For normalization, 1 million high-quality reads, each with a distinct molecular identifier, were randomly selected from each sample. Instead of being binned into consensus sequences, reads with shared molecular identifiers were discarded. MiTCR, with a Q25 quality threshold and the strictest error-elimination algorithm, was used for CDR3 identification, clonotype clustering and error correction. Lower-bound total TCR beta diversity was estimated with a nonparametric unseen species model using Euler transformation. TCRdb reanalyzed the raw reads on its own, using fastp at Q25 for trimming and MiXCR for clone calling, and kept in-frame beta chains. CDR3 protein sequences are deduplicated, and each keeps its most common genes and DNA. TCRdb's processing, not the study's, gives the V and J calls here. Here the sample has about 840,000 distinct CDR3 sequences; roughly 29% occur a single time. The top ten constitute 10% of the sample.

This sample was shared with a second study, whose subject was T cells of mothers and their children. According to the second study: Donors were nine systemically healthy Caucasian individuals: three mothers and their six children. cDNA synthesis used all of the extracted RNA, with around 1.6 ug of RNA in each 15 ul reaction. In the second PCR, sample barcodes and 2-4 random nucleotides were introduced via the M1S primer. Over 8.5 million TCR beta CDR3 reads came from each mother, compared with around 3 million reads from each child. TCR recombination output is similarly shaped by thymic selection in related and unrelated pairs, with a minor effect exerted by inherited differences. Normalized repertoire overlap was always found to be slightly, but never significantly, higher in related mother-child pairs than in unrelated mother-child pairs. Persistent microchimeric T cell clones were not detected, at a sensitivity of roughly 100 clones per million clonotypes. Deep NGS was used in the study to compare the TCR beta repertoires of mothers and children and to look for features that separate related mother-child pairs from unrelated individuals. Mothers averaged roughly 36 +/- 4 years of age and children averaged around 10 +/- 4 years. After adapter ligation was performed with NEBNext reagents, the libraries were sequenced on an Illumina HiSeq 2000 with 100+100 nt paired-end reads. To avoid cross-contamination, the mother libraries and the child libraries were prepared a month apart and sequenced in separate runs. Each donor had between roughly 450,000 and 2,100,000 distinct TCR beta clonotypes identified. Naive TCR beta clonotypes were estimated from low-frequency clonotypes matched to each donor's FACS-determined naive share, without sorting.

Rearrangement joined TRBV12-3 or TRBV12-4 to TRBJ2-7; TRBD2 might be the D gene, on 7 matching bases. The source material was blood. The clonotype was recovered from a woman in her forties in good health. The nucleotides read TGTGCCAGCAGTCTCGGTCGGGGGGCCGGGTACGAGCAGTACTTC. Translation gives CASSLGRGAGYEQYF.